This T cell receptor (beta chain) comes out of a study of T cells in Graves' hyperthyroidism and ophthalmopathy. TCR beta CDR3 region amplification was performed from RNA transcripts. HTBI primers were the set used in a first-round RT-PCR of the TCR CDR3. TCRdb recomputed calls from the multiplex PCR reads with MiXCR, one row per CDR3 protein. Of approximately 530,000 distinct CDR3 sequences listed, 16% are singletons. Diagnosing involved the use of clinical symptoms, serum thyroxine and TRAb, thyroid ultrasound and orbital computed tomography. Source material: blood. This receptor was obtained from a woman aged 18-29 years with Graves' hyperthyroidism.

The CDR3 DNA reads TGTGCCAGCAGCCCCTCGGCGGGGCACACTGAAGCTTTCTTT. It codes for CASSPSAGHTEAFF. This chain links TRBV3-1 with TRBJ1-1, with a possible D match to TRBD1 (5 bases). CDR1 and CDR2 (germline): LGHDT, YNNKEL (reference sequence). CDR3 length: 14 residues. The V end was cut by 4 bases, the J end by 3 bases, with 12 bases between.